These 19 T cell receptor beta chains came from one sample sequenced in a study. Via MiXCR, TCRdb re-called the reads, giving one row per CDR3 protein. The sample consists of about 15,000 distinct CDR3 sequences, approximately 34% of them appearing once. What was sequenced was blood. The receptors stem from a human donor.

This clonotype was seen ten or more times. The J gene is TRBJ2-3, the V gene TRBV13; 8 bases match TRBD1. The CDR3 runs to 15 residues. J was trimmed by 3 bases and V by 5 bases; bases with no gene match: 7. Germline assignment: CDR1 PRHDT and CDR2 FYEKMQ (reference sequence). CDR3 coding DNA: TGTGCCAGCAGCCCGCGGACAGGGCGAACAGATACGCAGTATTTT. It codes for CASSPRTGRTDTQYF.

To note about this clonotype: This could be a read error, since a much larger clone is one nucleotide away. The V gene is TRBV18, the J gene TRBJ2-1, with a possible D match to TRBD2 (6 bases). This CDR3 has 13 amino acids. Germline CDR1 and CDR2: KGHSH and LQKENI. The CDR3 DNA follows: TGTACCAGCTCACCGGAGTTCGCGGGAGAGCAGTTCTTC. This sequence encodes CTSSPEFAGEQFF.

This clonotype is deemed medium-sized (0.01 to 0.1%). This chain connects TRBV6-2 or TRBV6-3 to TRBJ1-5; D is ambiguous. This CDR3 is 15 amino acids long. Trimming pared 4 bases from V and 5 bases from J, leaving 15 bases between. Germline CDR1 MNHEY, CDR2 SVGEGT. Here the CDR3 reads CASSSSQLYHQPQHF. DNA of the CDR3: TGTGCCAGCAGTTCGAGTCAGTTATATCATCAGCCCCAGCATTTT.

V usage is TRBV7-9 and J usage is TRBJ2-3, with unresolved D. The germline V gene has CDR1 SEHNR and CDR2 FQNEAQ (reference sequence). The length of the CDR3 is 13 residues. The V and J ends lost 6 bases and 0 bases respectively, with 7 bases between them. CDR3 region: CASSTTSTDTQYF. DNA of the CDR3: TGTGCCAGCAGTACGACTAGCACAGATACGCAGTATTTT.

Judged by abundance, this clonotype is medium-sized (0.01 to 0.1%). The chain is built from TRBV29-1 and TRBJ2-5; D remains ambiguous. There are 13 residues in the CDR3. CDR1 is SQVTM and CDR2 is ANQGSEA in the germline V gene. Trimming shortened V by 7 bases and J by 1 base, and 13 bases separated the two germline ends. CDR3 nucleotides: TGCAGCGCCACCCGACACCTCCAAGAGACCCAGTACTTC. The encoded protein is CSATRHLQETQYF.

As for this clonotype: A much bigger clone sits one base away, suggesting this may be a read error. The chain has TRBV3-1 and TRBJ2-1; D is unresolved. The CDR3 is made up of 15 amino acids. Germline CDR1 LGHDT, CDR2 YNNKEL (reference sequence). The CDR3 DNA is TGTGCCAGCACCCAAGTCCGGATTTCCTACAATGAGCAGTTCTTC. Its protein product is CASTQVRISYNEQFF.

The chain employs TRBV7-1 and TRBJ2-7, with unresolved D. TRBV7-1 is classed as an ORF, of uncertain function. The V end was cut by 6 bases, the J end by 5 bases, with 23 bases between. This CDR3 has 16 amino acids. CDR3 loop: CASRSRFSFGCNEQYF. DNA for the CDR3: TGTGCCAGCAGGTCGCGGTTTTCCTTCGGTTGCAACGAGCAGTACTTC.

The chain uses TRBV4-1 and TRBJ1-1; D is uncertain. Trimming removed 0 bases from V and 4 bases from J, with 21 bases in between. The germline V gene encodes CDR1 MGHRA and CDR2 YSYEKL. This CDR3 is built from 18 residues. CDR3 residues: CASSQDKPSGSLVTEAFF. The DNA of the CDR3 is TGCGCCAGCAGCCAAGATAAACCTAGCGGGTCCCTGGTCACTGAAGCTTTCTTT.

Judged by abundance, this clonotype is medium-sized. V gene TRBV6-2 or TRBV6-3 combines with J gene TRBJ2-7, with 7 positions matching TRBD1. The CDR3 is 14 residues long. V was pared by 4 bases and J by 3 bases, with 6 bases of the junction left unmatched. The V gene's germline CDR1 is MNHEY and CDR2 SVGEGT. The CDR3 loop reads CASSSRDSFYEQYF. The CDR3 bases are TGTGCCAGCAGTTCCAGGGACAGCTTCTACGAGCAGTACTTC.

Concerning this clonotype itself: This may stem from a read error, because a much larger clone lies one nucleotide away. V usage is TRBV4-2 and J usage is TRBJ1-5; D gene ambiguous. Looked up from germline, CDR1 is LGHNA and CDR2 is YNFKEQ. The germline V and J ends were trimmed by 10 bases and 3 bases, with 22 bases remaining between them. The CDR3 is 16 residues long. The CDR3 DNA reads TGTGCCAACAGACAAGAGCATTTTGGAATCAATCAGCCCCAGCATTTT. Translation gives CANRQEHFGINQPQHF.

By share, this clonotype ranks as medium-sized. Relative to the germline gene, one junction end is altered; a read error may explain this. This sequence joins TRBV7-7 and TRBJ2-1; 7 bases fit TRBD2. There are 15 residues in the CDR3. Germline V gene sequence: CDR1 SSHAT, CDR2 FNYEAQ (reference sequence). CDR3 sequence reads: CASSLGLAVYNEQFF. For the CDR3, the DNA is TGTGCTAGCAGCTTAGGTCTAGCGGTCTACAATGAGCAGTTCTTC.

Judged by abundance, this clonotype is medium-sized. This chain's CDR3 is CASSQDLSVGYEQYF. CDR3 in DNA: TGCGCCAGCAGCCAAGATCTGAGTGTCGGCTACGAGCAGTACTTC. V gene TRBV4-3 combines with J gene TRBJ2-7; D gene ambiguous. CDR1 is LGHNA and CDR2 is YSLEER in the germline V gene. CDR3 length equals 15 residues. Between the trimmed V and J ends, which lost 0 bases and 3 bases, there was a span of 12 bases.

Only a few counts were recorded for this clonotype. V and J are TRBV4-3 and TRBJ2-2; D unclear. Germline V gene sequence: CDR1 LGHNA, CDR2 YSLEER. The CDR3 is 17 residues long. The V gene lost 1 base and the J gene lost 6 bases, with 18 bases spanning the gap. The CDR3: CASSQAPVRVAPGELFF. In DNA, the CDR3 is TGCGCCAGCAGCCAAGCCCCGGTTAGGGTCGCCCCCGGGGAGCTGTTTTTT.

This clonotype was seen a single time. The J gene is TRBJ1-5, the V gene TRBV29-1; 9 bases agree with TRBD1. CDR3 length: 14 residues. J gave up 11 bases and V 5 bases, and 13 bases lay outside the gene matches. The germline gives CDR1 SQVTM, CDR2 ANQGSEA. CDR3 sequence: CSVSSGTGKETQHF. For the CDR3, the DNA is TGCAGCGTTTCGTCCGGGACAGGGAAAGAGACCCAGCATTTT.

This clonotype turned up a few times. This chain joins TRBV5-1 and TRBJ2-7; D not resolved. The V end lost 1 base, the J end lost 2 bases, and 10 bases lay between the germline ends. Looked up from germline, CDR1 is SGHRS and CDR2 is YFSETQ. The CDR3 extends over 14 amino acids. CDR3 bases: TGCGCCAGCAGCTTGTCTCCCCCGGCCTACGAGCAGTACTTC. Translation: CASSLSPPAYEQYF.

This chain's CDR3 is CASSPSPSGFF. In DNA form, the CDR3 reads TGCGCCAGCAGCCCAAGCCCTAGCGGGTTCTTT. The chain couples TRBV4-3 to TRBJ1-1; no firm D call. The CDR3 spans 11 residues. Trimming stripped 4 bases from V and 14 bases from J, with 14 bases between. In germline, CDR1 is LGHNA, CDR2 YSLEER.

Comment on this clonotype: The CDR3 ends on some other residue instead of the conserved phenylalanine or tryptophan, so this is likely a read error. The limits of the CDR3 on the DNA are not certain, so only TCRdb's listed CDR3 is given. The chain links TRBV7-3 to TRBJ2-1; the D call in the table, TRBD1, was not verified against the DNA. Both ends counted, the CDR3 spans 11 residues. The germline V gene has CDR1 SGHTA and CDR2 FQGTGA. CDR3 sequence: CASTLNGGSIS.

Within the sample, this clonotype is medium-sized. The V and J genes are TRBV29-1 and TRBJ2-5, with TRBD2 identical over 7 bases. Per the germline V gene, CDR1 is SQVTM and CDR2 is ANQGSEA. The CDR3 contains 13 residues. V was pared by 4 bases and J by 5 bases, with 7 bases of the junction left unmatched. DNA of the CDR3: TGCAGCGTTGCGGCTAGCGGTGGTGAGACCCAGTACTTC. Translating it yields CSVAASGGETQYF.

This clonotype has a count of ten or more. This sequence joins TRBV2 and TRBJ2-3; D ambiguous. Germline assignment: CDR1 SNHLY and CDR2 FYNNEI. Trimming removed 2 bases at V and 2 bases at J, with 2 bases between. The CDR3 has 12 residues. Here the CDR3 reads CASSEITDTQYF. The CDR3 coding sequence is TGTGCCAGCAGTGAAATCACAGATACGCAGTATTTT.